The entry below describes one TCR beta chain. Its target antigen remains unknown. The sample holds no much larger clone one base away, and base qualities are not on file. CDR1 and CDR2 are read off the germline V gene (reference sequence) as LNHDA and SQIVND. The junction carries 24 bases between V and J, which are trimmed by 5 bases and 8 bases respectively. The CDR3 sequence holds 16 residues, the cysteine and phenylalanine included. The entry retains the CDR3 DNA only, 48 bases that are in frame from base 1. This entry is derived from a study of identifying expanded T cells in peripheral blood (dated by TCRdb to the late 2010s). Regarding the complete study: Technical replicates were generated by sequencing separate aliquots of the same genomic DNA pool, and four replicates were compared pairwise. What the authors observed across the whole study: In all healthy donors, the variance in clone template counts between samples taken roughly two weeks apart rose significantly as total template count increased. Across all healthy-donor time intervals, the beta-binomial model significantly lowered both the number of clones called differentially abundant and the false-positive rate. Between technical replicates the binomial model flagged about 1.2 differentially abundant clones, whereas over around 2 weeks the binomial model flagged about 16.4 and over about 4 weeks 19 to 20. The authors expected that over much longer intervals, such as months to years, biological variance in healthy repertoires might increase even further.

No immune events, such as infections, were documented for the healthy donors during the collection period. Healthy-donor blood repertoires served as a training cohort to calibrate time-dependent variance in a beta-binomial model of T-cell clone differential abundance. The training cohort was composed of around ten healthy donors, 3 female and 7 male. On average the donors were around 45 years old, and their ages spanned about 29 to 64 years. Obtained from a commercial supplier, whole blood was collected from each healthy donor at three time points set 2 to 3 weeks apart. For immunosequencing, genomic DNA was extracted from unsorted whole blood. TCRbeta CDR3 regions were profiled by bias-controlled multiplex PCR amplification of genomic DNA with the immunoSEQ Assay. The original methods were these. To quantify the absolute abundance of each unique TCRbeta CDR3 region, the sequences were collapsed and filtered. Differential abundance was tested with two models: a binomial (Fisher-equivalent) model and a beta-binomial model that adds time-dependent variance fitted from healthy donors. Clones with fewer than 5 combined templates were removed, and differential abundance was called for clones with a Benjamini-Hochberg FDR below 0.01. Using the form v = (b*log(k)+a)^2, the beta-binomial variance was modeled as a function of the total template count across the two samples. The immuneACCESS repertoire file appears here via TCRdb, limited to in-frame rearrangements. These files lack a portion of the clones; in checked studies, under half of the deficit traces to unresolved V genes, and the cause of the others is not known. V and J calls and clone size are those listed in that table; D and trimming were worked out from the DNA. Across this sample there are 55,000 to 80,000 clones, with over 80% seen only once. In total, the top ten clones hold approximately 19% of the sample.

The origin of this receptor is a person aged 18-69 years in good health. The sequencing input was blood. The rearranged segments are TRBV19 and TRBJ1-2; matching of 5 bases hints at TRBD1 as the D gene. The sequenced DNA is TGTGCCAGTAGTGTGCCGAACCGGGGACTGGGGAGCGGCTACACCTTC. Its protein reads: CASSVPNRGLGSGYTF.